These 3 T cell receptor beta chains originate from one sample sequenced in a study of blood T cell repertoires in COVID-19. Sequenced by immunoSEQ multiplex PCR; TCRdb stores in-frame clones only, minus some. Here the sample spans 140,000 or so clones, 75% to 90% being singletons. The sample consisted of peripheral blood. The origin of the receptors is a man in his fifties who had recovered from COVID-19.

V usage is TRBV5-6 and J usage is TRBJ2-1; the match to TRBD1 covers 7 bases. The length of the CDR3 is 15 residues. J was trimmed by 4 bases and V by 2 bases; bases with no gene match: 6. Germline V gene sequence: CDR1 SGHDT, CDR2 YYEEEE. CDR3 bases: TGTGCCAGCAGCTTCGGCACAGGGGCATACAATGAGCAGTTCTTC. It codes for CASSFGTGAYNEQFF.

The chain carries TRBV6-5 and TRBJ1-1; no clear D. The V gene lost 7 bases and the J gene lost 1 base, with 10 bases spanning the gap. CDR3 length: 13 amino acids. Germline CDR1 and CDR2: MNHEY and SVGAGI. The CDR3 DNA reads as TGTGCCAGCACCAAAGAACAGAACACTGAAGCTTTCTTT. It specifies CASTKEQNTEAFF.

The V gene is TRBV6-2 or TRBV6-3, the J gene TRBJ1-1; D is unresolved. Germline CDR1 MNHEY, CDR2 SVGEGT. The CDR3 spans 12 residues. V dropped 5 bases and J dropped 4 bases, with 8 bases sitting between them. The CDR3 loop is CASSPHSTEAFF. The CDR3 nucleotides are TGTGCCAGCAGTCCCCATTCCACTGAAGCTTTCTTT.